This entry lists 28 T cell receptor beta chains sequenced from one sample in a study of CXCR3-negative and CXCR3-positive naive CD8 T cells. Study findings and constraints: Naive cells positive for CXCR3 carried more hydrophobic TRB CDR3s than CXCR3-negative ones.

5' RACE that incorporated UMI labels was used to prepare the TRB cDNA libraries. Reprocessing the 5' RACE reads, TCRdb reports a single entry for every CDR3 protein and omits DNA. The sample's table shows about 98,000 distinct CDR3 sequences. No antigen has been identified for these receptors. Material for sequencing was naive CXCR3+ CD8+ T cells from blood. Noted subset: CD45RO-CCR7+CD27+CD95- naive CD8+ T cells expressing CXCR3 (TNR3+). Every receptor here comes from a human donor in good health. Some clones in this sample may be carry-over from other donors' samples.

The rearrangement uses TRBV9 and TRBJ2-7; checking the TCRdb D call of TRBD2 is not possible without DNA. Germline V gives CDR1 SGDLS, CDR2 YYNGEE. CDR3 length: 15 amino acids. The CDR3 protein is CASSPGTPTPYEQYF.

The gene calls are TRBV14 and TRBJ2-7; TCRdb's D gene call, TRBD1, goes unchecked for lack of DNA. Germline V CDR1 and CDR2: SGHDN, FVKESK. The length of the CDR3 is 17 residues. CDR3 residues: CASSQGYTGQGVYEQYF.

The rearrangement uses TRBV20-1 and TRBJ1-1; lacking DNA, the TRBD1 call made by TCRdb goes unchecked. Germline CDR1 reads DFQATT; CDR2 reads SNEGSKA (reference sequence). The CDR3 loop spans 15 amino acids. The CDR3 loop reads CSARAGRGVGTEAFF.

The rearrangement links TRBV29-1 to TRBJ2-1; TCRdb's D gene call, TRBD1, goes unchecked for lack of DNA. There are 15 residues in the CDR3. Germline CDR1 SQVTM, CDR2 ANQGSEA. CDR3 sequence reads: CSVPPLGTVDNEQFF.

This chain links TRBV27 with TRBJ2-5; TCRdb picks TRBD1, but there is no DNA to check that call. There are 12 residues in the CDR3. CDR1 is MNHEY and CDR2 is SMNVEV in the germline V gene (reference sequence). The CDR3 here is CASSVPTGAQYF.

The gene calls are TRBV9 and TRBJ2-7; TCRdb's D call, TRBD1, is unchecked because there is no DNA. Per the germline V gene, CDR1 is SGDLS and CDR2 is YYNGEE. The CDR3 runs 12 residues. CDR3 region: CASSDDSYEQYF.

The rearrangement links TRBV11-2 to TRBJ2-3; TCRdb lists TRBD1, though no DNA is available to test this call. The CDR3 totals 15 residues. CDR1 and CDR2 from the germline V gene are SGHAT and FQNNGV. The CDR3 region is CASSSSGASTDTQYF. Full variable domain (outside the CDR3, taken from reference TRBV11-2 and TRBJ2-3): EAGVAQSPRYKIIEKRQSVAFWCNPISGHATLYWYQQILGQGPKLLIQFQNNGVVDDSQLPKDRFSAERLKGVDSTLKIQPAKLEDSAVYLCASSSSGASTDTQYFGPGTRLTVL.

This chain uses TRBV6-4 with TRBJ2-7; without DNA, the TCRdb call of TRBD2 cannot be checked. Germline assignment: CDR1 MRHNA and CDR2 SNTAGT. This CDR3 has 14 amino acids. The CDR3 spells CASRSGEHRYEQYF.

The J gene is TRBJ2-1, the V gene TRBV7-6; TCRdb picks TRBD1, but there is no DNA to check that call. The CDR3 length is 16 residues. CDR1 and CDR2 from the germline V gene are SGHVS and FNYEAQ. CDR3 residues: CASSPPLVRGYNEQFF. Filled out from reference TRBV7-6 and TRBJ2-1, the complete variable domain reads GAGVSQSPRYKVTKRGQDVALRCDPISGHVSLYWYRQALGQGPEFLTYFNYEAQQDKSGLPNDRFSAERPEGSISTLTIQRTEQRDSAMYRCASSPPLVRGYNEQFFGPGTRLTVL.

The V gene is TRBV21-1, the J gene TRBJ2-1; with no DNA, the TCRdb D assignment of TRBD2 cannot be verified. TRBV21-1 is annotated as a pseudogene. The CDR3 has 16 residues. CDR3 region: CAGPRFLAPEIGEQFF.

This chain connects TRBV6-5 to TRBJ2-2. This CDR3 comprises 13 residues. Germline-derived CDR1 and CDR2 are MNHEY and SVGAGI. This CDR3 is CASSYSRVGKLFF.

The chain is built from TRBV29-1 and TRBJ2-2; without DNA, the TCRdb call of TRBD1 cannot be checked. Per germline, CDR1 SQVTM and CDR2 ANQGSEA. The CDR3 consists of 16 residues. The chain's CDR3 is CSVEWIQGAGTGELFF.

CDR3 in amino acids: CASSHLGTGAADTQYF. The chain employs TRBV4-3 and TRBJ2-3; TCRdb gives TRBD1 as the D gene, but with no DNA this cannot be confirmed. The CDR3 contains 16 residues. Germline V gene sequence: CDR1 LGHNA, CDR2 YSLEER.

The gene calls are TRBV25-1 and TRBJ2-5; as DNA is missing, the TRBD1 call by TCRdb cannot be tested. This CDR3 is 12 amino acids long. CDR1 is MGHDK and CDR2 is SYGVNS in the germline V gene. The CDR3 here is CASQDRQETQYF.

This chain links TRBV5-1 with TRBJ1-1. There are 12 residues in the CDR3. Germline V gives CDR1 SGHRS, CDR2 YFSETQ. CDR3 amino acids: CASSLGAGEAFF.

The chain uses TRBV11-2 and TRBJ2-3; TCRdb designates TRBD2, a call that cannot be tested without DNA. CDR1 and CDR2 from the germline V gene are SGHAT and FQNNGV. The CDR3 sequence is 16 residues long. CDR3 sequence reads: CASSLVAGGPTDTQYF.

The chain couples TRBV12-3 or TRBV12-4 to TRBJ2-7; TCRdb lists TRBD1, though no DNA is available to test this call. The CDR3 is 12 residues long. This CDR3 is CASRDGTYEQYF.

V and J are TRBV12-3 or TRBV12-4 and TRBJ2-5; TCRdb selects TRBD2, and the lack of DNA leaves this call unchecked. The CDR3 covers 15 residues. The CDR3 loop reads CASSLGKGGGETQYF.

The chain is built from TRBV29-1 and TRBJ2-1; TCRdb reports TRBD1, a call that lacks DNA to check it against. Germline values: CDR1 SQVTM, CDR2 ANQGSEA. CDR3 length equals 13 residues. CDR3 in amino acids: CSSWTGGFNEQFF.

CDR3 loop: CASSSYGYGEQYF. The J gene is TRBJ2-7, the V gene TRBV19. The CDR3 spans 13 residues. Germline CDR1 is LNHDA and CDR2 is SQIVND (reference sequence).

The chain uses TRBV5-1 and TRBJ2-7. CDR3 length: 15 residues. Germline V CDR1 and CDR2: SGHRS, YFSETQ. CDR3 region: CASTDSTNGAYEQYF. Combining the CDR3 with reference TRBV5-1 and TRBJ2-7 gives the whole variable domain KAGVTQTPRYLIKTRGQQVTLSCSPISGHRSVSWYQQTPGQGLQFLFEYFSETQRNKGNFPGRFSGRQFSNSRSEMNVSTLELGDSALYLCASTDSTNGAYEQYFGPGTRLTVT.

The genes are TRBV7-6 and TRBJ1-4; the D gene TCRdb calls, TRBD1, cannot be checked with no DNA. The germline CDR1 and CDR2 sequences are SGHVS and FNYEAQ. The CDR3 spans 15 residues. The CDR3 loop reads CASSWDDSRNEKLFF.

This chain uses TRBV12-3 or TRBV12-4 with TRBJ2-2; there is no DNA to check the TCRdb D call of TRBD2. The CDR3 consists of 14 residues. The CDR3 loop reads CASSSGLDAGELFF.

The chain carries TRBV7-8 and TRBJ2-5; TCRdb designates TRBD1, a call that cannot be tested without DNA. Germline V gives CDR1 SGHVS, CDR2 FQNEAQ. This CDR3 spans 17 amino acids. CDR3 residues: CASSLAAPPGYQETQYF.

The chain employs TRBV6-4 and TRBJ1-2. CDR1 is MRHNA, CDR2 SNTAGT, per germline. The CDR3 contains 14 residues. CDR3 amino acids: CASSDPQRRLGYTF.

The rearrangement links TRBV6-4 to TRBJ2-3. Germline values: CDR1 MRHNA, CDR2 SNTAGT. This CDR3 contains 13 residues. CDR3: CASAEVHTDTQYF.

V is TRBV7-3 and J is TRBJ2-1; TCRdb proposes TRBD1, but this gene call is untestable without DNA. The CDR3 sequence is 16 residues long. Germline V gene lookup returns CDR1 SGHTA and CDR2 FQGTGA. The CDR3 spells CASSLAGQSSYNEQFF.

V is TRBV12-3 or TRBV12-4 and J is TRBJ2-7. The CDR3 spans 14 residues. This chain's CDR3 is CASSLRQNSYEQYF.